The 22 T cell receptor beta chains listed next were all sequenced from one sample in a study of somatic mutations in cytotoxic T cells in rheumatoid arthritis. TCRdb's table, derived via immunoSEQ multiplex PCR, lists solely in-frame clones and lacks some. Of 6,700 or so clones in the sample, roughly 71% were seen once. Sequencing was performed on CD8+ T cells sorted from blood. These receptors were taken from a man in his forties in good health.

The V gene is TRBV5-1, the J gene TRBJ2-2; D ambiguous. Germline values: CDR1 SGHRS, CDR2 YFSETQ. CDR3 size: 15 residues. V was cut by 1 base and J by 3 bases, with 10 bases left in between. The CDR3 bases are TGCGCCAGCAGCTTGCTTCTTACCTACACCGGGGAGCTGTTTTTT. This sequence encodes CASSLLLTYTGELFF. Complete variable domain (other parts from reference TRBV5-1 and TRBJ2-2): KAGVTQTPRYLIKTRGQQVTLSCSPISGHRSVSWYQQTPGQGLQFLFEYFSETQRNKGNFPGRFSGRQFSNSRSEMNVSTLELGDSALYLCASSLLLTYTGELFFGEGSRLTVL.

The chain couples TRBV13 to TRBJ1-4; the match to TRBD1 covers 9 bases. Looked up from germline, CDR1 is PRHDT and CDR2 is FYEKMQ (reference sequence). The V gene end was trimmed by 1 base and the J gene end by 4 bases; junction bases not matched to a gene: 4. The CDR3 spans 16 residues. CDR3: CASSLVGQGNNEKLFF. CDR3 DNA: TGTGCCAGCAGCTTAGTGGGACAGGGAAATAATGAAAAACTGTTTTTT.

The chain recombines TRBV27 with TRBJ1-2; tentative D call: TRBD1 (5 bases). The CDR3 has 11 amino acids. The V end was cut by 8 bases, the J end by 6 bases, with 10 bases between. Germline CDR1 reads MNHEY; CDR2 reads SMNVEV (reference sequence). CDR3 sequence: CASLGPNGYTF. CDR3 in DNA: TGTGCCAGCCTGGGACCTAATGGCTACACCTTC.

V usage is TRBV13 and J usage is TRBJ2-3, with D possibly being TRBD2 (6 bases). V was clipped by 5 bases and J by 2 bases, with 17 bases between them. Germline V lookup: CDR1 PRHDT, CDR2 FYEKMQ (reference sequence). The CDR3 length is 16 residues. CDR3 in DNA: TGTGCCAGCAGCGTTCATGGAGGGGTTTACACAGATACGCAGTATTTT. Its translation is CASSVHGGVYTDTQYF.

This clone was observed once. The genes are TRBV10-3 and TRBJ2-1, with 11 bases fitting TRBD2. This CDR3 is built from 19 residues. After removal of 6 bases from V and 0 bases from J, the junction contained 13 bases not matched to a gene. CDR1 and CDR2 (germline): ENHRY, SYGVKD. Here the CDR3 reads CAISKVGASGRSSYNEQFF. CDR3 DNA sequence: TGTGCCATCAGCAAAGTTGGGGCTAGCGGGAGGAGCTCCTACAATGAGCAGTTCTTC.

This sequence joins TRBV9 and TRBJ1-2, with 9 bases aligning to TRBD1. The V gene end was trimmed by 3 bases and the J gene end by 5 bases; junction bases not matched to a gene: 8. Looked up from germline, CDR1 is SGDLS and CDR2 is YYNGEE. The CDR3 extends over 15 amino acids. CDR3: CASSGSGTGSYGYTF. The CDR3 region has the DNA TGTGCCAGCAGCGGGTCCGGGACAGGGTCTTATGGCTACACCTTC.

The rearrangement uses TRBV4-3 and TRBJ2-3; the match to TRBD1 covers 9 bases. V shed 0 bases, J shed 0 bases, and the junction held 10 bases outside the gene matches. Germline CDR1 is LGHNA and CDR2 is YSLEER. The CDR3 is made up of 19 amino acids. This CDR3 reads CASSQDHLSGTGSTDTQYF. In DNA, the CDR3 is TGCGCCAGCAGCCAAGATCATCTTTCTGGGACAGGGAGCACAGATACGCAGTATTTT.

This rearrangement joins TRBV19 to TRBJ2-3; TRBD2 matches at 9 bases. This CDR3 is 16 amino acids long. Germline assignment: CDR1 LNHDA and CDR2 SQIVND (reference sequence). The V segment lost 5 bases and the J segment 5 bases; nucleotides outside the gene matches: 11. The CDR3 here is CASSVRLAEIGDTQYF. The CDR3 DNA reads TGTGCCAGTAGTGTTCGACTAGCGGAAATAGGAGATACGCAGTATTTT.

This clone is medium-sized (0.01 to 0.1%) within its sample. The chain couples TRBV28 to TRBJ1-2, with 8 bases fitting TRBD1. J gave up 7 bases and V 5 bases, and 6 bases lay outside the gene matches. CDR3 length equals 13 residues. The germline CDR1 and CDR2 sequences are MDHEN and SYDVKM. In DNA form, the CDR3 reads TGTGCCAGCAGTCCCGGGACAGGCCTTGGCTACACCTTC. Its translation: CASSPGTGLGYTF.

The chain recombines TRBV4-2 with TRBJ2-3; 9 bases align to TRBD2. CDR1 is LGHNA and CDR2 is YNFKEQ in the germline V gene. The CDR3 is 16 amino acids. V shed 0 bases and J 4 bases; nucleotides not matched to a gene: 5. The chain's CDR3 is CASSQDSAGGPDTQYF. CDR3 bases: TGTGCCAGCAGCCAAGATTCGGCGGGAGGGCCAGATACGCAGTATTTT.

The chain joins TRBV5-6 to TRBJ1-2; D uncertain. Germline CDR1 and CDR2: SGHDT and YYEEEE. This CDR3 comprises 14 residues. V was cut by 6 bases and J by 5 bases, with 17 bases left in between. This CDR3 is CASTSEGDGYGYTF. CDR3 nucleotide sequence: TGTGCCAGCACCTCAGAGGGAGATGGGTATGGCTACACCTTC. The whole variable domain, remainder taken from reference TRBV5-6 and TRBJ1-2, is DAGVTQSPTHLIKTRGQQVTLRCSPKSGHDTVSWYQQALGQGPQFIFQYYEEEERQRGNFPDRFSGHQFPNYSSELNVNALLLGDSALYLCASTSEGDGYGYTFGSGTRLTVV.

This CDR3 reads CASSSHPLAANEQFF. The CDR3 bases are TGTGCCAGCAGTTCCCACCCGCTAGCGGCCAATGAGCAGTTCTTC. The chain carries TRBV27 and TRBJ2-1; 7 bases match TRBD2. Germline values: CDR1 MNHEY, CDR2 SMNVEV (reference sequence). This CDR3 has 15 residues. V lost 4 bases, J lost 6 bases, and 9 bases stayed unmatched.

The rearrangement joins TRBV6-4 to TRBJ2-1; 7 bases fit TRBD2. With 3 bases clipped from V and 4 bases from J, the junction kept 6 bases outside the gene matches. CDR1 is MRHNA, CDR2 SNTAGT, per germline. This CDR3 contains 15 residues. The CDR3 loop reads CASSEVVAGYNEQFF. The CDR3 DNA follows: TGTGCCAGCAGTGAGGTTGTAGCGGGTTACAATGAGCAGTTCTTC.

The CDR3 spells CASSIYSGRGSTHEQFF. In DNA form, the CDR3 reads TGTGCCAGCAGCATTTATAGCGGGAGGGGGAGTACGCATGAGCAGTTCTTC. The chain uses TRBV7-6 and TRBJ2-1, with 11 positions matching TRBD2. The V and J ends lost 5 bases and 8 bases, in that order; junction bases with no gene match: 14. Germline CDR1 SGHVS, CDR2 FNYEAQ. This CDR3 has 17 residues.

The J gene is TRBJ2-7, the V gene TRBV6-5; unclear D gene. Trimming took 8 bases from V and 6 from J, leaving 11 bases between them. The CDR3 loop spans 11 amino acids. Germline V CDR1 and CDR2: MNHEY, SVGAGI. This CDR3 is CASESWGEQYF. CDR3 nucleotide sequence: TGTGCCAGCGAGAGTTGGGGCGAGCAGTACTTC.

The chain links TRBV27 to TRBJ2-2; 14 nucleotides align to TRBD2. The germline CDR1 and CDR2 sequences are MNHEY and SMNVEV (reference sequence). The V gene end was trimmed by 3 bases and the J gene end by 0 bases; junction bases not matched to a gene: 12. This CDR3 region has 21 residues. CDR3 residues: CASSLVPPGLAGVTNTGELFF. In DNA, the CDR3 is TGTGCCAGCAGTTTGGTTCCTCCGGGACTAGCGGGAGTGACGAACACCGGGGAGCTGTTTTTT.

The chain joins TRBV9 to TRBJ1-1, with 7 nucleotides matching TRBD1. V shed 3 bases, J shed 5 bases, and the junction held 7 bases outside the gene matches. CDR3 size: 14 residues. Germline-derived CDR1 and CDR2 are SGDLS and YYNGEE. The CDR3: CASSAFEGATEAFF. CDR3 coding DNA: TGTGCCAGCAGCGCCTTCGAGGGGGCAACTGAAGCTTTCTTT.

This clone appeared a single time. J is TRBJ2-2 and V is TRBV14, with 8 bases fitting TRBD2. The CDR3 runs to 13 residues. Germline-derived CDR1 and CDR2 are SGHDN and FVKESK. Trimming at V came to 5 bases and at J to 5 bases, leaving 1 base not matched to a gene. CDR3: CASSLAGTGELFF. The CDR3 coding sequence is TGTGCCAGCAGCTTAGCGGGAACCGGGGAGCTGTTTTTT.

The CDR3 sequence is CASSGPSYNEQFF. The CDR3 DNA is TGTGCCAGCAGCGGACCCTCCTACAATGAGCAGTTCTTC. V usage is TRBV9 and J usage is TRBJ2-1; the D is unclear. Between the trimmed V and J ends, which lost 3 bases and 0 bases, there was a span of 4 bases. The germline CDR1 and CDR2 sequences are SGDLS and YYNGEE. This CDR3 contains 13 residues.

By share, this clone ranks as large. This chain connects TRBV7-6 to TRBJ1-1, with a possible D match to TRBD1 (5 bases). The CDR3 spans 15 residues. Germline V lookup: CDR1 SGHVS, CDR2 FNYEAQ. Trimming took 6 bases from V and 0 from J, leaving 14 bases between them. The CDR3 region is CASSLGHFMNTEAFF. The CDR3 DNA reads TGTGCCAGCAGTTTGGGGCATTTCATGAACACTGAAGCTTTCTTT. The whole variable domain, remainder taken from reference TRBV7-6 and TRBJ1-1, is GAGVSQSPRYKVTKRGQDVALRCDPISGHVSLYWYRQALGQGPEFLTYFNYEAQQDKSGLPNDRFSAERPEGSISTLTIQRTEQRDSAMYRCASSLGHFMNTEAFFGQGTRLTVV.

V and J are TRBV18 and TRBJ2-7; possibly TRBD2 for D (5 bases). The V end was cut by 1 base, the J end by 3 bases, with 16 bases between. Germline V gene data show CDR1 as KGHSH and CDR2 as LQKENI. The CDR3 contains 16 residues. In nucleotides, the CDR3 is TGTGCCAGCTCACCACGGATCCGGGAACCCAACTACGAGCAGTACTTC. Its protein product is CASSPRIREPNYEQYF.

This clone was seen once. The CDR3: CASSFAGGETDTQYF. The CDR3 nucleotides read TGTGCCAGCAGCTTTGCAGGGGGCGAGACAGATACGCAGTATTTT. J is TRBJ2-3 and V is TRBV11-2; 8 bases agree with TRBD1. V was clipped by 3 bases and J by 3 bases; unmatched bases: 5. Germline V CDR1 and CDR2: SGHAT, FQNNGV. The CDR3 has 15 residues. Full variable domain (outside the CDR3, taken from reference TRBV11-2 and TRBJ2-3): EAGVAQSPRYKIIEKRQSVAFWCNPISGHATLYWYQQILGQGPKLLIQFQNNGVVDDSQLPKDRFSAERLKGVDSTLKIQPAKLEDSAVYLCASSFAGGETDTQYFGPGTRLTVL.